This T cell receptor (beta chain) was identified during a study of PD-1 blockade in classical Hodgkin lymphoma. Some clones are missing from TCRdb's copy, which holds only in-frame ones; the method was immunoSEQ multiplex PCR. The data hold some 19,000 clones, with about 68% observed a single time. Points from the study as a whole: For complete responders, baseline diversity was comparable to that of newly diagnosed patients.

This clone was found once. What it recognizes is unknown. Time point: cycle 4 day 1 (C4D1), after 6 weeks of nivolumab. Each of the patients experienced relapse following autologous stem cell transplantation, and their brentuximab vedotin exposure differed. Out of thawed PBMCs, magnetic negative selection purified CD4+ T cells. The sequenced sample was CD4+ T cells from blood, obtained before the fourth cycle of nivolumab. The receptor's source is a human donor with classical Hodgkin lymphoma.

CDR3 region: CASSLVGGRFSSGGTPLHF. CDR3 coding DNA: TGTGCCAGCAGCTTAGTAGGGGGTCGTTTTTCCTCCGGCGGAACACCCCTCCACTTT. The rearrangement joins TRBV7-2 to TRBJ1-6; D perhaps matches TRBD1 (6 bases). The CDR3 spans 19 residues. Germline CDR1 and CDR2: SGHTA and FQGNSA. V was pared by 1 base and J by 11 bases, with 27 bases between.